This T cell receptor beta chain stems from a study of cytomegalovirus exposure and HLA in healthy donors. Notes on the study in general: In a later analysis, HLA-C alleles had the fewest associated TCRs, DRB1 alleles the most.

In the PCR, 60 Vbeta and 13 Jbeta primers were used. TCRdb's copy holds only in-frame clones and misses some; the assay was immunoSEQ multiplex PCR. Of 150,000 to 180,000 clones listed, roughly 72% are singletons. The CDR3 length is 11 residues. V lost 2 bases and J lost 2, with 3 bases in between. Germline V lookup: CDR1 DFQATT, CDR2 SNEGSKA (reference sequence). Every donor was a healthy person donating bone marrow. Of note for this clone: Its cognate antigen is unknown.

Input material: PBMCs. The TCR comes from a man between 25 and 39 years old in good health and CMV-seronegative. This chain joins TRBV20-1 and TRBJ1-1; no clear D gene. Here the CDR3 reads CSARPNTEAFF. DNA of the CDR3: TGCAGTGCTAGACCTAACACTGAAGCTTTCTTT.